This TCR beta chain was recorded in a study of blood T cell repertoires in COVID-19. Trimming removed 5 bases from V and 3 bases from J, with 10 bases in between. The CDR3 contains 14 residues. From germline, CDR1 is MNHNY and CDR2 SVGAGI (reference sequence). The assay was immunoSEQ multiplex PCR, and TCRdb's table has in-frame clones only and misses some. The table shows 70,000 to 95,000 clones, with 75% to 90% occurring only once. The sequence was collected from a human donor with active COVID-19. The donor label of this sample is uncertain. The sequenced sample was peripheral blood. This sequence joins TRBV6-6 and TRBJ2-2, with D possibly being TRBD1 (5 bases). The CDR3 is CASSPPRDTGELFF. DNA of the CDR3: TGTGCCAGCAGTCCACCCAGGGACACCGGGGAGCTGTTTTTT.